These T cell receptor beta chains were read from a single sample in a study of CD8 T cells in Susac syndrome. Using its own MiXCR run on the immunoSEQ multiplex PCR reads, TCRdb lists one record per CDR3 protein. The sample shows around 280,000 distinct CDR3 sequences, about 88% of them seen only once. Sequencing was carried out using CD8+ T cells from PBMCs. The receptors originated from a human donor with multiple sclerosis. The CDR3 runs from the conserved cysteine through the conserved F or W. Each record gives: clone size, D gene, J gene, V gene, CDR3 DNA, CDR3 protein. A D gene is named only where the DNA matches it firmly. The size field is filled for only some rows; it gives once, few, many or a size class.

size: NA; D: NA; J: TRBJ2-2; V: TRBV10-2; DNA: TGCGCCACCCGATCCGGGGAGCTGTTTTTT; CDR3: CATRSGELFF
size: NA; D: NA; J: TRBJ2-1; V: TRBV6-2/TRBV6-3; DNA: TGTGCCAGCAGTTACATGGCGGGCCCCGGCAATGAGCAGTTCTTC; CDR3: CASSYMAGPGNEQFF
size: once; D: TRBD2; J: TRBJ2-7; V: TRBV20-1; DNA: TGCAGTGCTTCTCGACTAGCGGGAGTCTACGAGCAGTACTTC; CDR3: CSASRLAGVYEQYF
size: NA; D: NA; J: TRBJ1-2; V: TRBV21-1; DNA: TGTGCCAGCAGCAAATCAACCTTGTACACCTTC; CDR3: CASSKSTLYTF
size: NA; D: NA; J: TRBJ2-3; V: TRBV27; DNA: TGTGCCAGCTCCGATGGGGAACCAGATACGCAGTATTTT; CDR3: CASSDGEPDTQYF
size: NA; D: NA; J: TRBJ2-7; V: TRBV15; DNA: TGTGCCACCAGCAGAGATCCCGGCTCGGTCTACGAGCAGTACTTC; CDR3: CATSRDPGSVYEQYF
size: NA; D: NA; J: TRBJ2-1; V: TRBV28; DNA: TGTGCCAGCAGCGACGGACTGGGGCAGTTCTTC; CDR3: CASSDGLGQFF
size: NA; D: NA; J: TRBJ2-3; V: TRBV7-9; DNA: TGTGCCAGCAGCTTCGCTTGGGCCATTACAGATACGCAGTATTTT; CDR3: CASSFAWAITDTQYF
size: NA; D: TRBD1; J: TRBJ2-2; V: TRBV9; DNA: TGTGCCAGCAGCGTAGCCCGGACAGGGGATGGGGAGCTGTTTTTT; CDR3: CASSVARTGDGELFF
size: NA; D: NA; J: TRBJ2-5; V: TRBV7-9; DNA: TGTGCCAGCAGCTTAGGAGCGGAGGGGGTAGAGACCCAGTACTTC; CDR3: CASSLGAEGVETQYF
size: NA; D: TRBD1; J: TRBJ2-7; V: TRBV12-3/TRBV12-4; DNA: TGTGCCAGCAGTTTTCCCCGACAGGGGAGGTACGAGCAGTACTTC; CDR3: CASSFPRQGRYEQYF
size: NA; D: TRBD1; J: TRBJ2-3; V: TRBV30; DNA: TGTGCCTGGAGTGTCACAGGGGGAGTCTCAGATACGCAGTATTTT; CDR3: CAWSVTGGVSDTQYF
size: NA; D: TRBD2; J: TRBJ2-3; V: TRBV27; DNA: TGTGCCAGCAGTTTGGGTCTAGCGGGATCAGATACGCAGTATTTT; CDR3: CASSLGLAGSDTQYF
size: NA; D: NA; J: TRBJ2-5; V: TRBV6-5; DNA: TGTGCCAGCAGTTACTCGAGGGGTGAGACCCAGTACTTC; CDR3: CASSYSRGETQYF
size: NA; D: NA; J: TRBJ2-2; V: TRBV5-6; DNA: TGTGCCAGCAGCTTGGGGGGCCCTGGCGGGGAGCTGTTTTTT; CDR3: CASSLGGPGGELFF
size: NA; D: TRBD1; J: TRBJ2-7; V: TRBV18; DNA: TGTGCCAGCTCAGGGGGACAGGGGGCGGCCTACGAGCAGTACTTC; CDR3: CASSGGQGAAYEQYF
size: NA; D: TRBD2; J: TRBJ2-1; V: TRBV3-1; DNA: TGTGCCAGCATTAGCGGGAGGGCTCTCCCCAGCTCCTACAATGAGCAGTTCTTC; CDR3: CASISGRALPSSYNEQFF
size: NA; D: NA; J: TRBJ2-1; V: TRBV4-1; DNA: TGCGCCAGCAGCCACTCCCGGGAACTAATTATTTTGCAGTTCTTC; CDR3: CASSHSRELIILQFF
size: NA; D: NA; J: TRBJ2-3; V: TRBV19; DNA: TGTGCCAGTAGTCTCCACTTCTCGGGGGAAGCAGATACGCAGTATTTT; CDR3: CASSLHFSGEADTQYF
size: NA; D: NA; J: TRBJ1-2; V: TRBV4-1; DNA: TGCGCCAGCAGCCCGCCGATAAGAGCCAACTATGGCTACACCTTC; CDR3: CASSPPIRANYGYTF
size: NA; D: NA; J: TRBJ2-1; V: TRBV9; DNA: TGTGCCAGCAGCTCTGGGGGGCGAGGTGAGCAGTTCTTC; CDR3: CASSSGGRGEQFF
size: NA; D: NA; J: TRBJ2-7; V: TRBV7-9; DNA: TGTGCCAGCAGCCTGCCGGACATCTACGAGCAGTACTTC; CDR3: CASSLPDIYEQYF
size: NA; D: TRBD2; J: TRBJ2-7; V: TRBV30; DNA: TGTGCCTGGAGTGTTCGGACAGATCCGGGACTAGCTCGTGAGCAGTACTTC; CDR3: CAWSVRTDPGLAREQYF
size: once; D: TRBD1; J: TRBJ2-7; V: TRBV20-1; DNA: TGCAGTGCTCCCTTGACAGGGGGAGACTACGAGCAGTACTTC; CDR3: CSAPLTGGDYEQYF
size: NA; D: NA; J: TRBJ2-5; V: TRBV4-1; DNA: TGCGCCAGCAGCCAAGTCCAGTCCGCAAGAGAGACCCAGTACTTC; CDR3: CASSQVQSARETQYF
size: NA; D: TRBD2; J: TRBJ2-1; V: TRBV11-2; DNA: TGTGCCAGCAGCCTCTCTAGCGGGAGAGACAATGAGCAGTTCTTC; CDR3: CASSLSSGRDNEQFF
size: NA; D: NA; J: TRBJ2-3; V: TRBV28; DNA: TGTGCCAGCAGTTTCTCCGCTACTAGCACAGATACGCAGTATTTT; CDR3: CASSFSATSTDTQYF
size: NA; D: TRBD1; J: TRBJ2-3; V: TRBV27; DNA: TGTGCCAGCAGTTTCCAGGGACAGGGTGGCACAGATACGCAGTATTTT; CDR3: CASSFQGQGGTDTQYF
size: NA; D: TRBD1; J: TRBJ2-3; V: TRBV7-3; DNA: TGTGCCAGCAGCGCTCCGGGACAGGGGGGATCGGATACGCAGTATTTT; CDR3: CASSAPGQGGSDTQYF
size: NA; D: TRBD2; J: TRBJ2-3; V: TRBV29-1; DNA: TGCAGCCCCCGTCCTCTAGCGGGACTGACGTCGGATACGCAGTATTTT; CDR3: CSPRPLAGLTSDTQYF
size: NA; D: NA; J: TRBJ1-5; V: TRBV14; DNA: TGTGCCAGCAGCCACGCAAGGGGGGGACAGCCCCAGCATTTT; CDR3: CASSHARGGQPQHF
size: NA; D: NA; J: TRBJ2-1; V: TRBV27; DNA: TGTGCCAGCAGTTTATCAGGGGGGAGGAAGGATGAGCAGTTCTTC; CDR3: CASSLSGGRKDEQFF
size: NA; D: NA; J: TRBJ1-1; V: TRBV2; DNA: TGTGCCAGCAGTGAAAGTGGGTCGAACAGGGAAGCTTTCTTT; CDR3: CASSESGSNREAFF
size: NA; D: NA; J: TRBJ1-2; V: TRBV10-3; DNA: TGTGCCATCACAGGCAACTATGGCTACACCTTC; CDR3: CAITGNYGYTF
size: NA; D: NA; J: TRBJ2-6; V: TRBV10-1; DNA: TGCGCCAGCAGTGTGCCCCGTACTGCGACTGGGGCCAACGTCCTGACTTTC; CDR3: CASSVPRTATGANVLTF
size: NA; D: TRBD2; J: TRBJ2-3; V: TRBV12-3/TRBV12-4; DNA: TGTGCCAGCAGGCCCGGGACTAGCGGATATACGCAGTGTTTT; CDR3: CASRPGTSGYTQCF
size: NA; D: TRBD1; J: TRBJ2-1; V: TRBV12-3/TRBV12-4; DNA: TGTGCCAGCAGTCCGGGGACAGCCCGAAGGTGGGACTCCTACAATGAGCAGTTCTTC; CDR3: CASSPGTARRWDSYNEQFF
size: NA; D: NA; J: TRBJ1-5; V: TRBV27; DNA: TGTGCCAGCAGTTTAGGTCGGAACAATCAGCCCCAGCATTTT; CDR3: CASSLGRNNQPQHF
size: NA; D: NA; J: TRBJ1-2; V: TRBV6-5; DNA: TGTGCCAGCAGTAAAACAGGCCCGTATGGCTACACCTTC; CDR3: CASSKTGPYGYTF
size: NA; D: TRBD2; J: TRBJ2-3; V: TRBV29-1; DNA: TGCAGCGTTGATGGGCTAGCGGGAGCCCCAGATACGCAGTATTTT; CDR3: CSVDGLAGAPDTQYF
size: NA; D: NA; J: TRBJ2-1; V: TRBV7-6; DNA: TGTGCCAGCAGCTTACGGGGAGGGGGAAGCTCCTACAATGAGCAGTTCTTC; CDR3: CASSLRGGGSSYNEQFF
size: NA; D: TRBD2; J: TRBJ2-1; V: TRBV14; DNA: TGTGCCAGCAGCCAAGAGGGGAGCGGGAGGTTCGGTGAGCAGTTCTTC; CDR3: CASSQEGSGRFGEQFF